What follows describes a single TCR beta chain. The antigen this receptor binds is unknown. No much larger clone exists at a distance of one base, and base qualities are not known. Participants in the prospective study were enrolled through a virtual design, were aged roughly 18 to 100 years, and lived in roughly 26 United States geographic areas. In the prospective study, participants were assigned to cohorts based on the clinical history participants reported in a screening survey and a study questionnaire. Exposed participants were defined as having been in contact with someone with a PCR-confirmed or clinician-diagnosed COVID-19 case within 2 weeks of study entry. Each participant in the prospective study had whole blood, serum and a nasopharyngeal or oropharyngeal swab collected by mobile phlebotomists. Additional blood draws and questionnaires over an approximately 2-month period could optionally be provided by prospective study participants. Blood samples from the prospective study were shipped frozen or at room temperature prior to DNA extraction.

These data are taken from a study of blood T cell repertoires in COVID-19 (dated by TCRdb to about 2020). About the investigation overall: The collaborator samples originated in the United States, Italy and Spain and spanned the acute and convalescent phases of COVID-19. The material from the prospective study consisted of cDNA or gDNA derived from T cells, B-cell-depleted T cells, or PBMCs. Subjects who had been exposed to COVID-19, were actively infected with it, or had recovered from it provided the deeply sampled blood TCRbeta repertoires that made up the dataset. The repertoires were made available in a free public database intended to serve as a resource for research on the immune response to SARS-CoV-2. Samples came from the ongoing ImmuneRACE study (first 160 participants) plus 1,254 subjects from 6 global collaborators. A de-identified subject ID, COVID-19 status, age in years and sex were almost always included in the sample metadata. Where HLA class I and class II types were available, the types were taken from metadata supplied by the sample provider, not from assay-based typing.

TCRbeta CDR3 regions were amplified from genomic DNA by means of the immunoSEQ Assay, a bias-controlled multiplex PCR. The authors' analysis ran thus. The number of nucleated cells in each sample was estimated by amplification of reference gene primers within the assay. To quantify the absolute abundance of each unique TCRbeta CDR3 rearrangement, sequence reads were collapsed and filtered. For each sample, productive Simpson clonality was calculated by taking the square root of Simpson's diversity index across productive rearrangements. Imported from immuneACCESS, the table was reduced by TCRdb to in-frame sequences with V and J called. These copies leave out some clones; in studies compared against another copy, an unresolved V gene accounts for under half, and the cause of the remainder is not known. V and J calls and clone size are those listed in that table; D and trimming were worked out from the DNA. Here the sample has 200,000 to 250,000 clones; around 89% occur a single time. The ten most abundant clones make up over 12% of the sample.

Points the paper makes about the study in general: The quantity of clinical and demographic metadata differed by source and by participant and was supplied without curation.

The receptor comes from a man under 40 who had been exposed to COVID-19. Sequenced: PBMCs or T cells enriched from blood (not recorded which).

The DNA is as follows: TGTGCCAGCAGTCGCAGGGCCAATCAGCCCCAGCATTTT. The encoded protein is CASSRRANQPQHF. The chain is encoded by TRBV27 joined to TRBJ1-5; TRBD1 is perhaps the D gene, given 5 matching bases. From the cysteine up to the phenylalanine, the CDR3 has a length of 13 residues. Only the CDR3 DNA stays, 39 bases, in frame from base 1. V gives up 5 bases and J gives up 3 bases, and the segment between their germline ends measures 8 bases. The germline V gene (reference sequence) specifies MNHEY as CDR1 and SMNVEV as CDR2.